These 20 T cell receptor beta chains share one sample of origin, sequenced in a study of cytomegalovirus exposure and HLA in healthy donors. Sequencing was performed with immunoSEQ multiplex PCR; in TCRdb, only in-frame clones are kept and a portion is missing. The sample gives around 400,000 clones, around 86% of which show up once; approximately 0.86% is in the top ten. The sample consisted of PBMCs. These receptors originate from a young woman in good health and CMV-seronegative.

This chain uses TRBV2 with TRBJ2-7, with 9 bases that match TRBD1. From germline, CDR1 is SNHLY and CDR2 FYNNEI. The CDR3 runs 15 residues. After removal of 1 base from V and 5 bases from J, the junction contained 6 bases not matched to a gene. The CDR3 nucleotides read TGTGCCAGCAGTGAAGTTTATACAGGGGGCCACGAGCAGTACTTC. It encodes CASSEVYTGGHEQYF. Combining the CDR3 with reference TRBV2 and TRBJ2-7 gives the whole variable domain EPEVTQTPSHQVTQMGQEVILRCVPISNHLYFYWYRQILGQKVEFLVSFYNNEISEKSEIFDDQFSVERPDGSNFTLKIRSTKLEDSAMYFCASSEVYTGGHEQYFGPGTRLTVT.

V and J are TRBV19 and TRBJ2-7; no clear D. CDR1 and CDR2 (germline): LNHDA, SQIVND (reference sequence). The V end lost 3 bases, the J end lost 2 bases, and 14 bases lay between the germline ends. CDR3 size: 15 residues. CDR3 coding DNA: TGTGCCAGTAGTATTGATCCTGCCAGAACCTACGAGCAGTACTTC. Encoded protein: CASSIDPARTYEQYF.

The chain is built from TRBV5-6 and TRBJ1-2, with 7 nucleotides matching TRBD1. Germline CDR1 and CDR2: SGHDT and YYEEEE. The length of the CDR3 is 14 residues. The V segment lost 0 bases and the J segment 8 bases; nucleotides outside the gene matches: 7. This CDR3 reads CASSLANDRAGYTF. CDR3 DNA: TGTGCCAGCAGCTTGGCCAATGACAGGGCGGGCTACACCTTC.

CDR3: CASSLARQGGEQYF. The CDR3 DNA sequence: TGTGCCAGCAGCTTAGCGCGTCAGGGAGGCGAGCAGTACTTC. This sequence joins TRBV7-9 and TRBJ2-7; D may be TRBD2 (6 bases). This CDR3 contains 14 residues. The germline V and J ends were trimmed by 0 bases and 6 bases, with 12 bases remaining between them. Germline V gene lookup returns CDR1 SEHNR and CDR2 FQNEAQ (reference sequence).

The V call is TRBV28, the J call TRBJ2-2; D might be TRBD2 (6 bases). Germline CDR1 MDHEN, CDR2 SYDVKM. CDR3 length: 15 amino acids. Trimming removed 2 bases from V and 7 bases from J, with 14 bases in between. The CDR3 region is CASSLQIAVGGELFF. The CDR3 nucleotides are TGTGCCAGCAGTTTACAGATAGCGGTGGGCGGGGAGCTGTTTTTT. Full variable domain (missing parts from reference TRBV28 and TRBJ2-2): DVKVTQSSRYLVKRTGEKVFLECVQDMDHENMFWYRQDPGLGLRLIYFSYDVKMKEKGDIPEGYSVSREKKERFSLILESASTNQTSMYLCASSLQIAVGGELFFGEGSRLTVL.

The V and J genes are TRBV6-1 and TRBJ1-5; D is ambiguous. This CDR3 contains 15 residues. Trimming took 2 bases from V and 4 from J, leaving 12 bases between them. Germline V lookup: CDR1 MNHNS, CDR2 SASEGT. CDR3 sequence: CASSEFMRENQPQHF. In DNA, the CDR3 is TGTGCCAGCAGTGAATTTATGAGGGAAAATCAGCCCCAGCATTTT.

In this sample, this clone turned up once. The V and J genes are TRBV10-1 and TRBJ2-3, with 7 bases identical to TRBD2. Germline V gene data show CDR1 as WNHNN and CDR2 as SYGVQD (reference sequence). This CDR3 is built from 16 residues. After removal of 4 bases from V and 3 bases from J, the junction contained 10 bases not matched to a gene. Written as DNA, the CDR3 is TGCGCCAGCAGTGTGCAGGGACTAACCCCTACAGATACGCAGTATTTT. It specifies CASSVQGLTPTDTQYF.

V gene TRBV15 combines with J gene TRBJ1-1; 7 positions agree with TRBD1. J gave up 8 bases and V 2 bases, and 5 bases lay outside the gene matches. Germline CDR1 is LNHNV and CDR2 is YYDKDF (reference sequence). The CDR3 consists of 13 residues. The CDR3 is CATSRIGDSEAFF. In DNA form, the CDR3 reads TGTGCCACCAGCAGAATAGGGGACAGCGAAGCTTTCTTT.

The chain has TRBV19 and TRBJ1-1; 8 bases are a match to TRBD1. V lost 4 bases, J lost 4 bases, and 5 bases stayed unmatched. CDR3 length: 14 residues. Germline CDR1 is LNHDA and CDR2 is SQIVND (reference sequence). CDR3 nucleotide sequence: TGTGCCAGTAGTACCTCAACAGGGGGCACTGAAGCTTTCTTT. This sequence encodes CASSTSTGGTEAFF.

This clone has a handful of counts. This rearrangement joins TRBV9 to TRBJ1-2; 10 bases fit TRBD1. CDR1 is SGDLS and CDR2 is YYNGEE in the germline V gene. This CDR3 region has 15 residues. J gave up 5 bases and V 0 bases, and 4 bases lay outside the gene matches. CDR3 sequence: CASSVGDRGLYGYTF. The CDR3 DNA is TGTGCCAGCAGCGTAGGGGACAGGGGCTTGTATGGCTACACCTTC. The variable domain in full, completed from reference TRBV9 and TRBJ1-2, reads DSGVTQTPKHLITATGQRVTLRCSPRSGDLSVYWYQQSLDQGLQFLIQYYNGEERAKGNILERFSAQQFPDLHSELNLSSLELGDSALYFCASSVGDRGLYGYTFGSGTRLTVV.

The V call is TRBV30, the J call TRBJ2-2, with a weak D call TRBD2 (5 bases). Germline V gene lookup returns CDR1 GTSNPN and CDR2 SVGIG (reference sequence). The V end lost 0 bases, the J end lost 2 bases, and 10 bases lay between the germline ends. CDR3 length: 15 amino acids. CDR3: CAWSVYGLNTGELFF. The CDR3 nucleotides read TGTGCCTGGAGTGTGTACGGACTTAACACCGGGGAGCTGTTTTTT.

The chain couples TRBV30 to TRBJ1-4; 8 bases line up with TRBD1. The CDR3 runs to 12 residues. Germline V gene data show CDR1 as GTSNPN and CDR2 as SVGIG (reference sequence). V was pared by 2 bases and J by 13 bases, with 6 bases of the junction left unmatched. The CDR3 spells CAWSQGAGRLFF. The CDR3 region has the DNA TGTGCCTGGAGTCAGGGGGCGGGAAGACTGTTTTTT.

This rearrangement joins TRBV4-2 to TRBJ1-3; perhaps TRBD1 as D (5 bases). The V end lost 0 bases, the J end lost 1 base, and 7 bases lay between the germline ends. The germline gives CDR1 LGHNA, CDR2 YNFKEQ. The CDR3 runs to 15 residues. The CDR3 sequence is CASSQDRGSGNTIYF. As DNA, the CDR3 is TGTGCCAGCAGCCAAGATAGGGGATCTGGAAACACCATATATTTT.

This chain links TRBV27 with TRBJ1-1; 10 nucleotides agree with TRBD1. Germline loops: CDR1 MNHEY, CDR2 SMNVEV (reference sequence). Trimming took 6 bases from V and 7 from J; bases not matched to a gene: 8. CDR3 length: 14 amino acids. The CDR3 DNA reads TGTGCCAGCAGCCCCGGGACAGGGGTTGGTGAAGCTTTCTTT. It yields the protein CASSPGTGVGEAFF.

This clone came up once. This rearrangement joins TRBV5-1 to TRBJ1-4; 8 bases fit TRBD1. Germline V gene lookup returns CDR1 SGHRS and CDR2 YFSETQ. There are 19 residues in the CDR3. V shed 0 bases, J shed 2 bases, and the junction held 12 bases outside the gene matches. CDR3 amino acids: CASSLVLQGGRTTNEKLFF. The CDR3 region has the DNA TGCGCCAGCAGCTTGGTCCTACAGGGGGGGAGGACGACTAATGAAAAACTGTTTTTT.

Concerning this clone: The junction does not match germline at one end; this may be a read error. The V call is TRBV4-1, the J call TRBJ2-5; 12 nucleotides match TRBD2. This CDR3 is built from 13 residues. Germline values: CDR1 MGHRA, CDR2 YSYEKL. CDR3 coding DNA: TGCGCCAGCAGCCAAGATGTTGGGACTAGCGGGCACTTC. It specifies CASSQDVGTSGHF.

The V gene is TRBV5-4, the J gene TRBJ2-7; 9 bases are a match to TRBD1. The length of the CDR3 is 17 residues. The V and J ends lost 0 bases and 6 bases, in that order; junction bases with no gene match: 13. Germline loops: CDR1 SGHNT, CDR2 YYREEE (reference sequence). CDR3 region: CASSLEGRDRVFREQYF. CDR3 nucleotide sequence: TGTGCCAGCAGCTTGGAGGGCAGGGACAGGGTCTTTCGCGAGCAGTACTTC.

The genes are TRBV30 and TRBJ1-5, with TRBD1 matching over 9 bases. CDR3 size: 14 residues. The germline gives CDR1 GTSNPN, CDR2 SVGIG (reference sequence). Unmatched junction bases numbered 3, after V lost 5 bases and J lost 1 base. CDR3: CAWGQGTSNQPQHF. CDR3 DNA sequence: TGTGCCTGGGGACAGGGGACCAGCAATCAGCCCCAGCATTTT.

The rearrangement links TRBV27 to TRBJ2-1; 9 positions match TRBD2. Per the germline V gene, CDR1 is MNHEY and CDR2 is SMNVEV (reference sequence). CDR3 length equals 16 residues. The junction had 9 bases not matched to a gene; V was cut back by 2 bases and J by 7 bases. The chain's CDR3 is CASSLGYAGGQNEQFF. The CDR3, as DNA: TGTGCCAGCAGTTTAGGGTACGCGGGAGGGCAAAATGAGCAGTTCTTC.

The J gene is TRBJ2-5, the V gene TRBV5-4; D is perhaps TRBD2 (5 bases). CDR3 length: 13 residues. The ends were cut back, 4 bases at V and 5 bases at J, with 12 bases in the middle. Looked up from germline, CDR1 is SGHNT and CDR2 is YYREEE (reference sequence). In DNA form, the CDR3 reads TGTGCCAGCAGCCGCACGGAGGCGGAGACCCAGTACTTC. Translation: CASSRTEAETQYF.